A selection of T cell receptor beta chains follows, all from one sample in a study of cytomegalovirus exposure and HLA in healthy donors. Clones were read by immunoSEQ multiplex PCR, and TCRdb kept only the in-frame ones, dropping some. The sample lists about 160,000 clones; around 80% were seen once. The sample comprised PBMCs. Every receptor here comes from a man aged 18 to 35 in good health and CMV-seropositive. CDR3s include the opening cysteine and the closing phenylalanine or tryptophan. D genes are given only for firm matches. Part of the rows lack a size; the others show once, few, many or a class for expanded clones.

V gene: TRBV21-1
clone size: -
J gene: TRBJ1-5
D gene: -
CDR3 protein: CASRPTGISNQPQHF
CDR3 DNA: TGTGCCAGCAGACCCACAGGGATAAGCAATCAGCCCCAGCATTTT

V gene: TRBV25-1
clone size: -
J gene: TRBJ1-5
D gene: TRBD1
CDR3 protein: CASRGQGNQPQHF
CDR3 DNA: TGTGCCAGCCGCGGACAGGGCAATCAGCCCCAGCATTTT

V gene: TRBV5-6
clone size: few
J gene: TRBJ2-1
D gene: TRBD2
CDR3 protein: CASSLLVREGLYNEQFF
CDR3 DNA: TGTGCCAGCAGCTTGTTGGTTCGGGAGGGCCTCTACAATGAGCAGTTCTTC

V gene: TRBV19
clone size: -
J gene: TRBJ2-5
D gene: TRBD1
CDR3 protein: CASSNAYRGRAYF
CDR3 DNA: TGTGCCAGTAGTAACGCCTACAGGGGGCGGGCGTACTTC

V gene: TRBV7-9
clone size: -
J gene: TRBJ2-5
D gene: -
CDR3 protein: CASSHGGVVETQYF
CDR3 DNA: TGTGCCAGCAGCCACGGAGGGGTGGTCGAGACCCAGTACTTC

V gene: TRBV6-6
clone size: -
J gene: TRBJ2-7
D gene: -
CDR3 protein: CASIPGGGYEQYF
CDR3 DNA: TGTGCCAGCATTCCCGGGGGTGGCTACGAGCAGTACTTC

V gene: TRBV2
clone size: -
J gene: TRBJ2-1
D gene: -
CDR3 protein: CASSVAAPSYNEQFF
CDR3 DNA: TGTGCCAGCAGTGTGGCCGCCCCCTCCTACAATGAGCAGTTCTTC

V gene: TRBV29-1
clone size: -
J gene: TRBJ1-3
D gene: -
CDR3 protein: CSVEVLGNTIYF
CDR3 DNA: TGCAGCGTTGAGGTGCTAGGAAACACCATATATTTT

V gene: TRBV4-1
clone size: few
J gene: TRBJ1-3
D gene: -
CDR3 protein: CASSGPGITPGNTIYF
CDR3 DNA: TGCGCCAGCAGCGGCCCCGGGATAACCCCTGGAAACACCATATATTTT

V gene: TRBV7-8
clone size: -
J gene: TRBJ1-4
D gene: TRBD1
CDR3 protein: CASSPMTGRREKLFF
CDR3 DNA: TGTGCCAGCAGCCCAATGACAGGGCGGCGTGAAAAACTGTTTTTT

V gene: TRBV29-1
clone size: -
J gene: TRBJ1-2
D gene: -
CDR3 protein: CSVYQGSLYTF
CDR3 DNA: TGCAGCGTTTATCAGGGAAGTTTGTACACCTTC

V gene: TRBV5-1
clone size: -
J gene: TRBJ1-6
D gene: TRBD1
CDR3 protein: CASSWDRDSPLHF
CDR3 DNA: TGCGCCAGCAGCTGGGACAGGGATTCACCCCTCCACTTT

V gene: TRBV19
clone size: -
J gene: TRBJ1-5
D gene: -
CDR3 protein: CASSTDITQHF
CDR3 DNA: TGTGCCAGTAGTACGGACATTACCCAGCATTTT

V gene: TRBV14
clone size: -
J gene: TRBJ2-7
D gene: TRBD2
CDR3 protein: CASSHQGSGSIYEQYF
CDR3 DNA: TGTGCCAGCAGCCACCAGGGTAGCGGGAGTATCTACGAGCAGTACTTC

V gene: TRBV18
clone size: -
J gene: TRBJ2-1
D gene: TRBD2
CDR3 protein: CASSPSSGGYNEQFF
CDR3 DNA: TGTGCCAGCTCACCTAGTAGCGGGGGCTACAATGAGCAGTTCTTC

V gene: TRBV5-1
clone size: -
J gene: TRBJ1-1
D gene: TRBD1
CDR3 protein: CASSRDRGNSEAFF
CDR3 DNA: TGCGCCAGCAGCCGGGACAGGGGAAACTCTGAAGCTTTCTTT

V gene: TRBV19
clone size: few
J gene: TRBJ1-5
D gene: -
CDR3 protein: CASSIVSLDQPQHF
CDR3 DNA: TGTGCCAGTAGTATAGTAAGCCTTGATCAGCCCCAGCATTTT

V gene: TRBV14
clone size: -
J gene: TRBJ2-7
D gene: -
CDR3 protein: CASSLWSDRDTYEQYF
CDR3 DNA: TGTGCCAGCAGCCTTTGGTCAGACAGAGACACCTACGAGCAGTACTTC

V gene: TRBV5-6
clone size: -
J gene: TRBJ1-2
D gene: TRBD1
CDR3 protein: CASSARQGADLSYGYTF
CDR3 DNA: TGTGCCAGCAGCGCGAGACAGGGGGCCGATCTTTCTTATGGCTACACCTTC

V gene: TRBV19
clone size: -
J gene: TRBJ1-2
D gene: -
CDR3 protein: CASSIDVAGGSYTF
CDR3 DNA: TGTGCCAGTAGTATAGATGTCGCAGGAGGAAGCTACACCTTC

V gene: TRBV4-2
clone size: once
J gene: TRBJ2-2
D gene: TRBD1
CDR3 protein: CASSQDRGQTFTGELFF
CDR3 DNA: TGTGCCAGCAGCCAAGATAGGGGACAGACTTTCACCGGGGAGCTGTTTTTT

V gene: TRBV5-5
clone size: -
J gene: TRBJ1-5
D gene: TRBD1
CDR3 protein: CASSLRDRDQPQHF
CDR3 DNA: TGTGCCAGCAGCTTGAGGGACAGAGATCAGCCCCAGCATTTT

V gene: TRBV11-2
clone size: -
J gene: TRBJ2-2
D gene: -
CDR3 protein: CASSPNRIFNYENTGELFF
CDR3 DNA: TGTGCCAGCAGCCCGAACAGGATTTTCAATTACGAGAACACCGGGGAGCTGTTTTTT

V gene: TRBV6-5
clone size: -
J gene: TRBJ2-3
D gene: TRBD1
CDR3 protein: CASRNRGSTDTQYF
CDR3 DNA: TGTGCCAGCAGGAACAGGGGAAGCACAGATACGCAGTATTTT

V gene: TRBV7-9
clone size: -
J gene: TRBJ1-6
D gene: TRBD1
CDR3 protein: CASSLVNSGGRNSPLHF
CDR3 DNA: TGTGCCAGCAGCTTGGTAAATTCAGGGGGCCGAAATTCACCCCTCCACTTT

V gene: TRBV27
clone size: -
J gene: TRBJ2-2
D gene: TRBD1
CDR3 protein: CASTMDRGDPLNTGELFF
CDR3 DNA: TGTGCCAGCACTATGGACAGGGGGGATCCCCTGAACACCGGGGAGCTGTTTTTT

V gene: TRBV27
clone size: -
J gene: TRBJ2-2
D gene: -
CDR3 protein: CASSFGGYTGELFF
CDR3 DNA: TGTGCCAGCAGTTTTGGGGGGTACACCGGGGAGCTGTTTTTT

V gene: TRBV19
clone size: -
J gene: TRBJ2-2
D gene: TRBD2
CDR3 protein: CASSPQRGTGELFF
CDR3 DNA: TGTGCCAGTAGCCCCCAGCGGGGCACCGGGGAGCTGTTTTTT

V gene: TRBV29-1
clone size: few
J gene: TRBJ2-7
D gene: TRBD1
CDR3 protein: CSVETGTEYEQYF
CDR3 DNA: TGCAGCGTGGAAACCGGGACAGAATACGAGCAGTACTTC

V gene: TRBV27
clone size: -
J gene: TRBJ2-2
D gene: TRBD2
CDR3 protein: CASSRGTSGGAAGELFF
CDR3 DNA: TGTGCCAGCAGTCGGGGGACTAGCGGGGGGGCGGCCGGGGAGCTGTTTTTT

V gene: TRBV10-3
clone size: once
J gene: TRBJ1-4
D gene: TRBD1
CDR3 protein: CAISKNPGQETEKLFF
CDR3 DNA: TGTGCCATCAGTAAGAACCCGGGACAGGAAACAGAAAAACTGTTTTTT

V gene: TRBV10-3
clone size: -
J gene: TRBJ1-6
D gene: -
CDR3 protein: CASYRDHNSPLHF
CDR3 DNA: TGTGCCTCGTACCGGGATCATAATTCACCCCTCCACTTT

V gene: TRBV4-2
clone size: -
J gene: TRBJ2-2
D gene: -
CDR3 protein: CASSQRARFTGELFF
CDR3 DNA: TGTGCCAGCAGCCAAAGAGCCAGGTTCACCGGGGAGCTGTTTTTT

V gene: TRBV18
clone size: -
J gene: TRBJ1-1
D gene: -
CDR3 protein: CASSQKQGMNTEAFF
CDR3 DNA: TGTGCCAGCTCACAGAAACAGGGCATGAACACTGAAGCTTTCTTT

V gene: TRBV11-2
clone size: -
J gene: TRBJ1-1
D gene: -
CDR3 protein: CASSLRYTEAFF
CDR3 DNA: TGTGCCAGCAGCTTGAGATACACTGAAGCTTTCTTT

V gene: TRBV9
clone size: -
J gene: TRBJ1-2
D gene: -
CDR3 protein: CASRTDSFYGYTF
CDR3 DNA: TGTGCCAGCAGAACCGACAGTTTTTATGGCTACACCTTC

V gene: TRBV6-5
clone size: -
J gene: TRBJ2-7
D gene: -
CDR3 protein: CASRLADSSSYEQYF
CDR3 DNA: TGTGCCAGCAGATTAGCGGATTCGTCCTCCTACGAGCAGTACTTC

V gene: TRBV19
clone size: -
J gene: TRBJ1-4
D gene: TRBD1
CDR3 protein: CASSPRDSTTNEKLFF
CDR3 DNA: TGTGCCAGTAGTCCCCGGGACAGTACAACTAATGAAAAACTGTTTTTT

V gene: TRBV7-9
clone size: -
J gene: TRBJ2-5
D gene: TRBD2
CDR3 protein: CASSVGLAGGETQYF
CDR3 DNA: TGTGCCAGCAGCGTTGGACTAGCGGGAGGGGAGACCCAGTACTTC

V gene: TRBV9
clone size: -
J gene: TRBJ2-7
D gene: TRBD1
CDR3 protein: CASSVGDRNYEQYF
CDR3 DNA: TGTGCCAGCAGCGTAGGGGACAGAAACTACGAGCAGTACTTC

V gene: TRBV7-6
clone size: -
J gene: TRBJ2-3
D gene: TRBD1
CDR3 protein: CASSQGDYRGLGTSTDTQYF
CDR3 DNA: TGTGCCAGCAGTCAAGGGGATTACAGGGGGCTCGGGACTAGCACAGATACGCAGTATTTT

V gene: TRBV5-1
clone size: -
J gene: TRBJ2-1
D gene: TRBD2
CDR3 protein: CASSLGLAPPNEQFF
CDR3 DNA: TGCGCCAGCAGCTTAGGACTAGCTCCTCCCAATGAGCAGTTCTTC

V gene: TRBV7-8
clone size: -
J gene: TRBJ1-5
D gene: -
CDR3 protein: CASSLATAYSNQPQHF
CDR3 DNA: TGTGCCAGCAGCTTAGCGACAGCATATAGCAATCAGCCCCAGCATTTT

V gene: TRBV10-3
clone size: -
J gene: TRBJ1-3
D gene: -
CDR3 protein: CAISELGNTIYF
CDR3 DNA: TGTGCCATCAGTGAGCTTGGAAACACCATATATTTT

V gene: TRBV11-2
clone size: -
J gene: TRBJ2-6
D gene: -
CDR3 protein: CASSLRGTGANVLTF
CDR3 DNA: TGTGCCAGCAGCCTCCGGGGGACTGGGGCCAACGTCCTGACTTTC

V gene: TRBV4-1
clone size: -
J gene: TRBJ2-3
D gene: -
CDR3 protein: CASSQDGVRGGGDTQYF
CDR3 DNA: TGCGCCAGCAGCCAAGATGGTGTAAGGGGAGGAGGAGATACGCAGTATTTT